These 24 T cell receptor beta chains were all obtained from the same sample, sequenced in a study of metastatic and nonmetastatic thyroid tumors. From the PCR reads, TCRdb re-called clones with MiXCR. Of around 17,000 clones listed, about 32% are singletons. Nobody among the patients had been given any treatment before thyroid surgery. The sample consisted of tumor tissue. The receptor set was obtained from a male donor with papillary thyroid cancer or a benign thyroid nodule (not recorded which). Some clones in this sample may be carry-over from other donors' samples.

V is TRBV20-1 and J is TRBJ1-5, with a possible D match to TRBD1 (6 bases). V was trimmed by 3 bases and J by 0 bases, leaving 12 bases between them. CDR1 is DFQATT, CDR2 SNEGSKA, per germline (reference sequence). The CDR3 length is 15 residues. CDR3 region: CSASLTGYSNQPQHF. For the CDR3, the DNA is TGCAGTGCTAGTCTTACAGGGTATAGCAATCAGCCCCAGCATTTT.

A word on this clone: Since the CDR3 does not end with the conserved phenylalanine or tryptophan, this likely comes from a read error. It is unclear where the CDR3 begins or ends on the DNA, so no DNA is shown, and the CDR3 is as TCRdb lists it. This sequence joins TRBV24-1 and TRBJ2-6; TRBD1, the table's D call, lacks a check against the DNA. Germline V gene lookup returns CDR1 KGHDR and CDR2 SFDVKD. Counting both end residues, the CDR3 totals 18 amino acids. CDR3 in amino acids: CATSSRDRGNSGANVLTL.

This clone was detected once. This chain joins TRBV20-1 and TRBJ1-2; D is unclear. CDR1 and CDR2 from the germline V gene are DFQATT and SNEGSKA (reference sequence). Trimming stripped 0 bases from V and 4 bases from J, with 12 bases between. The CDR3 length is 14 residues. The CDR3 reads CSARESLRAYGYTF. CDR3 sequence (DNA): TGCAGTGCTAGAGAAAGCTTACGGGCCTATGGCTACACCTTC.

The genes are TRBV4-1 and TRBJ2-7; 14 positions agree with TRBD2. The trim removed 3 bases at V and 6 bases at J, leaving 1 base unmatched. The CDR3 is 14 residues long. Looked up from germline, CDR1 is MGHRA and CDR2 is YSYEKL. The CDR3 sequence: CASSHGTSGSEQYV. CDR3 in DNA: TGCGCCAGCAGCCACGGGACTAGCGGGAGCGAGCAGTACGTC.

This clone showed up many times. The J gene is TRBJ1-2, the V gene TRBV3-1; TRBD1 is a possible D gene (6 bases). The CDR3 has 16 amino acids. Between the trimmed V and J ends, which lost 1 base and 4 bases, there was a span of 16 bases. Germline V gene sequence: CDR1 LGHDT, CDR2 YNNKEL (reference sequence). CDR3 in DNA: TGTGCCAGCAGCCAAGGACCCAGGACAGCCATCTATGGCTACACCTTC. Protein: CASSQGPRTAIYGYTF. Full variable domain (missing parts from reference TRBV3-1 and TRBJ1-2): DTAVSQTPKYLVTQMGNDKSIKCEQNLGHDTMYWYKQDSKKFLKIMFSYNNKELIINETVPNRFSPKSPDKAHLNLHINSLELGDSAVYFCASSQGPRTAIYGYTFGSGTRLTVV.

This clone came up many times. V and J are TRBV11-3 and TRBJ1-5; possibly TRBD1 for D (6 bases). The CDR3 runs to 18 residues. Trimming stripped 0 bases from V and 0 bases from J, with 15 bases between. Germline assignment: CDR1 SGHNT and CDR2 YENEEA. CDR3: CASSLDPGQFNSNQPQHF. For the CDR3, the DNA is TGTGCCAGCAGCTTAGACCCCGGACAGTTTAATAGCAATCAGCCCCAGCATTTT.

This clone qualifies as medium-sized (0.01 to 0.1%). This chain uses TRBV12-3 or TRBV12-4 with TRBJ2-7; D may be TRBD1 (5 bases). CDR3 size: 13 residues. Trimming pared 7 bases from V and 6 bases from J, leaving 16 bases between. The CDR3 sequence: CASTVGALGEQYF. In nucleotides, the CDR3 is TGTGCCAGCACAGTAGGGGCCCTTGGCGAGCAGTACTTC.

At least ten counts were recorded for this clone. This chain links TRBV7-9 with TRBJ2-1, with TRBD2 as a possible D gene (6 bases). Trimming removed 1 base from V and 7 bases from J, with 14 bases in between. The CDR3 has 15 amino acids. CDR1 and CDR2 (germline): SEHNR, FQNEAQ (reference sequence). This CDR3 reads CASSLVLPGRNEQFF. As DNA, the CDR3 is TGTGCCAGCAGCTTAGTTCTTCCAGGGAGGAATGAGCAGTTCTTC.

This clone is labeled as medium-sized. In nucleotides, the CDR3 is TGTGCCAGCAGTTGGGAGCGGGGGCCCTACAATGAGCAGTTCTTC. This sequence encodes CASSWERGPYNEQFF. The chain recombines TRBV7-8 with TRBJ2-1, with 8 bases identical to TRBD2. With 6 bases clipped from V and 2 bases from J, the junction kept 6 bases outside the gene matches. The germline V gene has CDR1 SGHVS and CDR2 FQNEAQ. This CDR3 is 15 amino acids long. The entire variable domain, with the rest obtained from reference TRBV7-8 and TRBJ2-1, is as follows: GAGVSQSPRYKVAKRGQDVALRCDPISGHVSLFWYQQALGQGPEFLTYFQNEAQLDKSGLPSDRFFAERPEGSVSTLKIQRTQQEDSAVYLCASSWERGPYNEQFFGPGTRLTVL.

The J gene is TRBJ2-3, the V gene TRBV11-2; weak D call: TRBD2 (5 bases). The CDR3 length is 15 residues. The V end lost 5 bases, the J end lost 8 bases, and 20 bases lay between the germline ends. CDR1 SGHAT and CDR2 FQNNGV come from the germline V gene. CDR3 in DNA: TGTGCCAGCAGCCTACGGACTCCCGTGCGGAGTACGCAGTATTTT. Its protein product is CASSLRTPVRSTQYF.

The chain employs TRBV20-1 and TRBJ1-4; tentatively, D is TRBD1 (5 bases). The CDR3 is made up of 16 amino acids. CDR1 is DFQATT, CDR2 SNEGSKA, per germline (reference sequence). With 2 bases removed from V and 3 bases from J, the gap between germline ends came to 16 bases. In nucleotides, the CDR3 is TGCAGTGCTAGAAATTTCCTCATGGGACCTAATGAAAAACTGTTTTTT. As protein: CSARNFLMGPNEKLFF.

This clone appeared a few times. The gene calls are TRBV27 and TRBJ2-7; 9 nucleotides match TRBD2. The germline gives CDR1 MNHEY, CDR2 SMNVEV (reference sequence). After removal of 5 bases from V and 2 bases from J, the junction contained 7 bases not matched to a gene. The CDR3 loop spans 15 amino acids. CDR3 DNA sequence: TGTGCCAGCAGTCTGGCCGGCGGGAGGGCCTACGAGCAGTACTTC. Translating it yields CASSLAGGRAYEQYF.

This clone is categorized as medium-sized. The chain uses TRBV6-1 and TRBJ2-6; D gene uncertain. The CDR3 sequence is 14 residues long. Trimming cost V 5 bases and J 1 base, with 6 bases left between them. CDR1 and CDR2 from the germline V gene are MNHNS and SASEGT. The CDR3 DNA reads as TGTGCCAGCAGTCGAGTATCTGGGGCCAACGTCCTGACTTTC. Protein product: CASSRVSGANVLTF.

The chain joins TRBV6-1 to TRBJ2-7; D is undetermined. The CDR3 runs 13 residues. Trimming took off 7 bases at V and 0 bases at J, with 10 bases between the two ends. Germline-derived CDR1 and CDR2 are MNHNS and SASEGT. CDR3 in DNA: TGTGCCAGCATGACCCCTAACTCCTACGAGCAGTACTTC. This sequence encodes CASMTPNSYEQYF.

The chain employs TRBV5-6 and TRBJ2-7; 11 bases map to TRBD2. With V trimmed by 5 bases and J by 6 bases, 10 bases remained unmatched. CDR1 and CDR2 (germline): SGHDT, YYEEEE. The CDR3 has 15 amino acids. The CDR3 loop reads CASRPGTSGGGEQYF. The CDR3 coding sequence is TGTGCCAGCAGACCGGGGACTAGCGGAGGGGGCGAGCAGTACTTC.

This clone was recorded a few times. CDR3 nucleotides: TGTGCCAGCAACAGTCTGCCCTATAATTCACCCCTCCACTTT. This translates into CASNSLPYNSPLHF. The rearrangement uses TRBV28 and TRBJ1-6; D uncertain. The CDR3 has 14 amino acids. Between the trimmed V and J ends, which lost 7 bases and 2 bases, there was a span of 9 bases. Germline V gene lookup returns CDR1 MDHEN and CDR2 SYDVKM. The whole variable domain, filled in from reference TRBV28 and TRBJ1-6, reads DVKVTQSSRYLVKRTGEKVFLECVQDMDHENMFWYRQDPGLGLRLIYFSYDVKMKEKGDIPEGYSVSREKKERFSLILESASTNQTSMYLCASNSLPYNSPLHFGNGTRLTVT.

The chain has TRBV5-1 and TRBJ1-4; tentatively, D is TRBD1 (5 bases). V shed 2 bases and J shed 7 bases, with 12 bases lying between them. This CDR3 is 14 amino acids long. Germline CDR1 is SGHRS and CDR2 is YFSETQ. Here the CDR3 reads CASSLTGGAEKLFF. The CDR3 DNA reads TGCGCCAGCAGCTTAACAGGCGGGGCTGAAAAACTGTTTTTT.

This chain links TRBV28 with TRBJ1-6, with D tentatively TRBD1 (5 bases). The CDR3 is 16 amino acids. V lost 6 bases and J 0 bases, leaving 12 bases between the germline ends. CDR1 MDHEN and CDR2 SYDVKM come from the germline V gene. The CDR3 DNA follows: TGTGCCAGCAGGCCGGACAAGAGCTCCTATAATTCACCCCTCCACTTT. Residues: CASRPDKSSYNSPLHF. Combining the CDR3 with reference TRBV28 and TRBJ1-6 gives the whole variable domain DVKVTQSSRYLVKRTGEKVFLECVQDMDHENMFWYRQDPGLGLRLIYFSYDVKMKEKGDIPEGYSVSREKKERFSLILESASTNQTSMYLCASRPDKSSYNSPLHFGNGTRLTVT.

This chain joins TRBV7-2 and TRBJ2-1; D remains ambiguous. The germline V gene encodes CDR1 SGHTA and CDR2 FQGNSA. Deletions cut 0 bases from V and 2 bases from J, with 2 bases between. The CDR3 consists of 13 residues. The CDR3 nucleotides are TGTGCCAGCAGCTTAGCGGCCTACAATGAGCAGTTCTTC. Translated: CASSLAAYNEQFF. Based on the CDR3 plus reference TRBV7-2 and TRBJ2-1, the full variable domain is GAGVSQSPSNKVTEKGKDVELRCDPISGHTALYWYRQSLGQGLEFLIYFQGNSAPDKSGLPSDRFSAERTGGSVSTLTIQRTQQEDSAVYLCASSLAAYNEQFFGPGTRLTVL.

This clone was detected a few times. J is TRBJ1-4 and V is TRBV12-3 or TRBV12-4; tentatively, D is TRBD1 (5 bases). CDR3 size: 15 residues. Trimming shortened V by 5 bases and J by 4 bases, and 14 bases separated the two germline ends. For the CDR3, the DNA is TGTGCCAGCAGTACCCTGGGGGAGCTTAATGAAAAACTGTTTTTT. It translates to CASSTLGELNEKLFF.

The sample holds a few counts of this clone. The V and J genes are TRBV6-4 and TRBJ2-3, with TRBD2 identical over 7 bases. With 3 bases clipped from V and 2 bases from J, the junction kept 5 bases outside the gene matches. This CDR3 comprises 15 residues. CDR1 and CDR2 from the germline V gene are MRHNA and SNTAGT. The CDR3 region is CASSEGAGVTDTQYF. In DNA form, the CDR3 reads TGTGCCAGCAGTGAGGGTGCGGGAGTCACAGATACGCAGTATTTT.

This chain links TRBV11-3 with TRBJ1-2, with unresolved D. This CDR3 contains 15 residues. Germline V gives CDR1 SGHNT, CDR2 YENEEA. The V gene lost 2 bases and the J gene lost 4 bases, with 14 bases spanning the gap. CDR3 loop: CASSLIAGFGYGYTF. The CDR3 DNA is TGTGCCAGCAGCTTAATTGCGGGGTTCGGCTATGGCTACACCTTC.

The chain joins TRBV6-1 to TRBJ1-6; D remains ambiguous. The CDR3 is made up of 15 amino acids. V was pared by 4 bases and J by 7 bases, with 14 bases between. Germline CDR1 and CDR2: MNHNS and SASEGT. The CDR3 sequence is CASSAGEGGNSPLHF. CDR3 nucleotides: TGTGCCAGCAGTGCCGGCGAAGGTGGGAATTCACCCCTCCACTTT.

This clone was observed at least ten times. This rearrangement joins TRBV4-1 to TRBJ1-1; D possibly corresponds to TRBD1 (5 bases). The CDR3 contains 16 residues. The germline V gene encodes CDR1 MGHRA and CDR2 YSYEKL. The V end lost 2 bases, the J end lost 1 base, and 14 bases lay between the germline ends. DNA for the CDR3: TGCGCCAGCAGCCAACGGGAGAGGGGCTCGAACACTGAAGCTTTCTTT. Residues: CASSQRERGSNTEAFF.